Presented here are 3 T cell receptor beta chains from one specimen sequenced in a study of T cell changes during pregnancy in multiple sclerosis. Profiling relied on immunoSEQ multiplex PCR, and the TCRdb table lists in-frame clones only, not all of them. The sample consists of 90,000 or so clones, roughly 90% of them appearing once. Sequenced material: peripheral blood, taken before pregnancy. The receptors derive from a female donor with multiple sclerosis, enrolled in a pregnancy study.

This chain joins TRBV7-6 and TRBJ1-5; D perhaps matches TRBD1 (5 bases). Germline CDR1 reads SGHVS; CDR2 reads FNYEAQ. The CDR3 is made up of 15 amino acids. V lost 1 base and J lost 3, with 10 bases in between. The CDR3 sequence: CASSLGSGSNQPQHF. DNA for the CDR3: TGTGCCAGCAGCTTAGGTTCAGGGTCCAATCAGCCCCAGCATTTT. Supplemented by reference TRBV7-6 and TRBJ1-5, the full variable domain reads GAGVSQSPRYKVTKRGQDVALRCDPISGHVSLYWYRQALGQGPEFLTYFNYEAQQDKSGLPNDRFSAERPEGSISTLTIQRTEQRDSAMYRCASSLGSGSNQPQHFGDGTRLSIL.

The rearrangement links TRBV5-1 to TRBJ1-5; D perhaps matches TRBD1 (5 bases). V was clipped by 0 bases and J by 4 bases, with 8 bases between them. CDR1 and CDR2 from the germline V gene are SGHRS and YFSETQ. The CDR3 has 14 residues. CDR3 sequence: CASSLVGENQPQHF. In DNA form, the CDR3 reads TGCGCCAGCAGCTTGGTAGGGGAAAATCAGCCCCAGCATTTT.

The chain carries TRBV4-1 and TRBJ1-5; TRBD1 matches 7 bases. J gave up 7 bases and V 1 base, and 4 bases lay outside the gene matches. The CDR3 length is 14 residues. From germline, CDR1 is MGHRA and CDR2 YSYEKL. CDR3 residues: CASSQGAGGQPQHF. CDR3 DNA: TGCGCCAGCAGCCAAGGGGCAGGGGGGCAGCCCCAGCATTTT.